The 3 T cell receptor beta chains below were found in one sample sequenced in a study of OX40 agonist ivuxolimab in advanced cancers. The data were produced by immunoSEQ multiplex PCR, yet TCRdb's version contains in-frame clones alone and is incomplete. Of 42,000 or so clones in the sample, 70% to 90% were seen once. Sequencing was performed on CD4+ or CD8+ T cells sorted from blood, taken in a trial of the OX40 agonist ivuxolimab. These receptors came from an adult with an advanced solid tumor such as melanoma, head and neck, liver or kidney cancer.

V gene TRBV7-9 combines with J gene TRBJ2-1; TRBD1 aligns across 7 bases. J lost 6 bases, V lost 4 bases, and 12 bases had no gene match. In germline, CDR1 is SEHNR, CDR2 FQNEAQ (reference sequence). The CDR3 extends over 16 amino acids. The CDR3 nucleotides read TGTGCCAGCAGCTCATCGACAGGGTTAAGGGGCAATGAGCAGTTCTTC. Amino acid sequence: CASSSSTGLRGNEQFF. The full variable domain, rest sourced from reference TRBV7-9 and TRBJ2-1, is DTGVSQNPRHKITKRGQNVTFRCDPISEHNRLYWYRQTLGQGPEFLTYFQNEAQLEKSRLLSDRFSAERPKGSFSTLEIQRTEQGDSAMYLCASSSSTGLRGNEQFFGPGTRLTVL.

The gene calls are TRBV4-3 and TRBJ2-4; perhaps TRBD1 as D (5 bases). The ends were cut back, 4 bases at V and 10 bases at J, with 20 bases in the middle. Germline V gene sequence: CDR1 LGHNA, CDR2 YSLEER. CDR3 size: 15 residues. This CDR3 is CASSPSTTEIIIQYF. In nucleotides, the CDR3 is TGCGCCAGCAGCCCCTCGACGACAGAGATCATAATTCAGTACTTC.

The gene calls are TRBV5-1 and TRBJ2-5; a possible D gene is TRBD2 (6 bases). This CDR3 is built from 17 residues. Germline V CDR1 and CDR2: SGHRS, YFSETQ. V was pared by 2 bases and J by 4 bases, with 21 bases between. The chain's CDR3 is CASSLEGRLNAPETQYF. The DNA of the CDR3 is TGCGCCAGCAGCTTAGAGGGGAGGCTTAATGCCCCAGAGACCCAGTACTTC.